This TCR beta chain was profiled in a study of T cell responses to AZD1222 COVID-19 vaccine. Broader study findings: Across the whole spike, CD4 TCRs peaked at regions 160-218 and 743-854.

Remarks on this clone: What it recognizes is unknown.

Sequencing was performed with immunoSEQ multiplex PCR; in TCRdb, only in-frame clones are kept and a portion is missing. Of 95,000 to 100,000 clones detected, about 89% appear once; the ten largest clones hold about a tenth. The CDR3 is 17 amino acids. From germline, CDR1 is LGHDT and CDR2 YNNKEL (reference sequence). The trim removed 4 bases at V and 4 bases at J, leaving 10 bases unmatched. The input for sequencing was peripheral blood, taken 28 days after the second AZD1222 dose. The sequence was collected from an adult who received the AZD1222 COVID-19 vaccine. V usage is TRBV3-1 (or the pseudogene TRBV3-2) and J usage is TRBJ2-1; 10 bases are a match to TRBD2. CDR3 region: CASSLMIGSGGYNEQFF. The DNA for the CDR3 is TGTGCCAGCAGCCTGATGATAGGTAGCGGGGGGTACAATGAGCAGTTCTTC.